This is a list of T cell receptor beta chains from one sample in a study of CD8+CD57+ T cells in acquired aplastic anemia. TCRdb redid the calling of the reads with MiXCR, one entry per CDR3 protein. The table lists about 180,000 distinct CDR3 sequences, around half of them singletons. Sequencing input: sorted CD4+, CD8+, or CD8+CD57+ T cells (not recorded which) from PBMCs. The receptors stem from a human donor with aplastic anemia. The CDR3 runs from the conserved cysteine through the conserved F or W. Only some rows state a clone size, as once, few, many or a class for expanded clones.

v_call clone_size cdr3_aa
TRBV19 - CASSRLGLAGEPQHF
TRBV6-1 - CASSMTIGQSTEAFF
TRBV11-2 - CASSLVSGANLGEQYF
TRBV7-8 many CASSPPGDTQYF
TRBV10-3 - CAIKRTSDDNEQFF
TRBV12-3/TRBV12-4 - CASSELQVYEQYF
TRBV5-8 - CASSLEDYGYTF
TRBV6-1 few CASSGLLAGGEQFF
TRBV10-3 many CAIRRTGTNTEAFF
TRBV19 - CASSPQTVNGGYTF